This entry concerns a single T cell receptor (beta chain). Profiled with immunoSEQ multiplex PCR; TCRdb holds only in-frame clones, not every one. The repertoire includes about 9,400 clones, almost 80% of them detected once, and around 15% sits in the top ten. These data belong to a study of T cell clonotyping in hematopoietic cell transplantation. This specimen was PBMCs, taken 180 days after allogeneic stem cell transplant. The TCR sequence derives from a male patient between 40 and 50 years old who had an allogeneic stem cell transplant from a related donor, so the T cells may come from the graft donor. Some clones in this sample may be carry-over from other donors' samples.

Here the CDR3 DNA reads TGTGCCAGCAGTGAAGGGGCAGAACAGCCCCAGCATTTT. It specifies CASSEGAEQPQHF. The J gene is TRBJ1-5, the V gene TRBV6-1; D gene ambiguous. This CDR3 is 13 amino acids long. Germline values: CDR1 MNHNS, CDR2 SASEGT. Trimming pared 1 base from V and 7 bases from J, leaving 8 bases between.